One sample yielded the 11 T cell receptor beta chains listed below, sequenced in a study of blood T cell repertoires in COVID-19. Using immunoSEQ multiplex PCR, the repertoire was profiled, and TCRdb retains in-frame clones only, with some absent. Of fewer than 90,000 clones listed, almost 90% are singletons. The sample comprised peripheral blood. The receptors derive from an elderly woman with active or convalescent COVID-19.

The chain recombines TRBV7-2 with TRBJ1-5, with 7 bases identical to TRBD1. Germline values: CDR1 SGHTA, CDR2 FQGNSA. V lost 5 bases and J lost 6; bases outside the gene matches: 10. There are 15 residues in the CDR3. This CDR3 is CASSQRQGTFQPQHF. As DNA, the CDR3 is TGTGCCAGCAGCCAAAGACAGGGAACCTTTCAGCCCCAGCATTTT.

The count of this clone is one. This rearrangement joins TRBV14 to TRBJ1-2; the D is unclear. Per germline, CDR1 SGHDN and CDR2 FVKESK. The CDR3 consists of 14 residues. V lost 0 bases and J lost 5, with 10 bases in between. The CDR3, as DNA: TGTGCCAGCAGCCAAGATTTCGGGTTTTATGGCTACACCTTC. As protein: CASSQDFGFYGYTF.

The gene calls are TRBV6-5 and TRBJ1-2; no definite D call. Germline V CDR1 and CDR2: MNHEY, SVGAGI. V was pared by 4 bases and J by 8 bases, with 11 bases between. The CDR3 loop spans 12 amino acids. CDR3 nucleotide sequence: TGTGCCAGCAGTTCTAGGACTGTCGGCTACACCTTC. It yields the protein CASSSRTVGYTF.

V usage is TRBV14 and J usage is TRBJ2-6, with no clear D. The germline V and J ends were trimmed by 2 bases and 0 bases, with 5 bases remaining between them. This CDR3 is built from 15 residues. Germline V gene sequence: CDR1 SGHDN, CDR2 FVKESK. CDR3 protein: CASSQKYSGANVLTF. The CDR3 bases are TGTGCCAGCAGCCAAAAATACTCTGGGGCCAACGTCCTGACTTTC.

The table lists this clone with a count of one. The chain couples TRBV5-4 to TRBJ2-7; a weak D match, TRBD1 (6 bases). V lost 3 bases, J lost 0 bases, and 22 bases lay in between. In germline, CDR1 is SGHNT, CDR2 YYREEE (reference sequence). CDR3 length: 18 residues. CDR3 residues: CASSSFPGHSSLSYEQYF. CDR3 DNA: TGTGCCAGCAGCTCATTTCCGGGACATTCCTCCCTCTCCTACGAGCAGTACTTC.

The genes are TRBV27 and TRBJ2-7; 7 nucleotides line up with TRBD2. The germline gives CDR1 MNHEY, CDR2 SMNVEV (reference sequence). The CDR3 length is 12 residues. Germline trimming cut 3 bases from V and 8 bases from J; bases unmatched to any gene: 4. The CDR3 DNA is TGTGCCAGCAGTTTGGGGGAGGGGAAGCAGTACTTC. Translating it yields CASSLGEGKQYF.

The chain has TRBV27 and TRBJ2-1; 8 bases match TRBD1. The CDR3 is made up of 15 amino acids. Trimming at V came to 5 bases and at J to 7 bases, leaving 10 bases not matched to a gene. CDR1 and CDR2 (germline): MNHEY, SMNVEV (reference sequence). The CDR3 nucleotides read TGTGCCAGCAGTCCGCTGACAGGGGCTAGGAATGAGCAGTTCTTC. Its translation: CASSPLTGARNEQFF.

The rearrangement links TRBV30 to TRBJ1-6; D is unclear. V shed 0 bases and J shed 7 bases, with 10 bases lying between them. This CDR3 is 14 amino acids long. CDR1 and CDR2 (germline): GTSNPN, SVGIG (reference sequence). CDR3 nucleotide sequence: TGTGCCTGGAGTGTTGAGGGAAACAATTCACCCCTCCACTTT. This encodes CAWSVEGNNSPLHF.

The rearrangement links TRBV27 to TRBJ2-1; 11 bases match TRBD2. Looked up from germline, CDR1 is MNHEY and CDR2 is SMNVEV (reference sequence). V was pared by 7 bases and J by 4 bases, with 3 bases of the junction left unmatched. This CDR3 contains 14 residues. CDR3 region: CASIRTSGYNEQFF. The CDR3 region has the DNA TGTGCCAGCATCCGGACTAGCGGGTACAATGAGCAGTTCTTC.

This CDR3 reads CATSDLASGGGEQFF. For the CDR3, the DNA is TGTGCCACCAGTGATTTGGCTAGCGGAGGGGGTGAGCAGTTCTTC. The chain couples TRBV24-1 to TRBJ2-1, with D possibly TRBD2 on 7 matching bases. Trimming cost V 0 bases and J 9 bases, with 14 bases left between them. The CDR3 totals 15 residues. Looked up from germline, CDR1 is KGHDR and CDR2 is SFDVKD.

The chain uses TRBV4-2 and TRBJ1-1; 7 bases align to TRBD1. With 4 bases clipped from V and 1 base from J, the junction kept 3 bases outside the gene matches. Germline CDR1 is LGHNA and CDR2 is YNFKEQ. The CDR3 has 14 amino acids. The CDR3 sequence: CASSRGGGNTEAFF. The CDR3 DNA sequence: TGTGCCAGCAGCCGAGGGGGCGGGAACACTGAAGCTTTCTTT.